These 14 T cell receptor beta chains came from one sample sequenced in a study of blood T cell repertoires in COVID-19. Libraries were prepared by immunoSEQ multiplex PCR; TCRdb keeps only in-frame clonotypes and omits some of them. This sample has about 62,000 clones; around nine tenths occur once, and the top ten carry approximately 6%. The sample was peripheral blood. The receptors were gathered from a human donor in a cohort sampled during active COVID-19.

This clone was detected only once. J is TRBJ2-3 and V is TRBV6-5; D not certain. Trimming took off 3 bases at V and 5 bases at J, with 12 bases between the two ends. The CDR3 runs to 14 residues. The germline CDR1 and CDR2 sequences are MNHEY and SVGAGI. The CDR3 protein is CASSYLAAVDTQYF. In nucleotides, the CDR3 is TGTGCCAGCAGTTATTTAGCCGCGGTAGATACGCAGTATTTT.

The V call is TRBV18, the J call TRBJ1-5; TRBD1 might be the D (5 bases). Trimming left V 3 bases short and J 1 base short, with 22 bases between. CDR3 length equals 19 residues. Germline V lookup: CDR1 KGHSH, CDR2 LQKENI. The CDR3 nucleotides read TGTGCCAGCTCACCTGAAGAGCAGGGCGTATTTCCCAGCAATCAGCCCCAGCATTTT. The encoded protein is CASSPEEQGVFPSNQPQHF.

This clone has only a few counts. V is TRBV6-1 and J is TRBJ2-1; TRBD2 agrees at 10 bases. CDR3 length: 15 amino acids. CDR1 is MNHNS and CDR2 is SASEGT in the germline V gene. Trimming cost V 1 base and J 4 bases; bases outside gene matches: 1. The DNA of the CDR3 is TGTGCCAGCAGTGAAGAGCGGGGGGGTTACAATGAGCAGTTCTTC. Translating it yields CASSEERGGYNEQFF.

This chain links TRBV14 with TRBJ1-1, with TRBD1 as a possible D gene (6 bases). Trimming took off 8 bases at V and 4 bases at J, with 14 bases between the two ends. Germline values: CDR1 SGHDN, CDR2 FVKESK. This CDR3 is 13 amino acids long. CDR3 amino acids: CASALVGGTEAFF. DNA for the CDR3: TGTGCCAGCGCTTTGGTAGGGGGCACTGAAGCTTTCTTT.

This chain joins TRBV20-1 and TRBJ2-3; D is uncertain. V was clipped by 1 base and J by 4 bases, with 3 bases between them. This CDR3 comprises 11 residues. The germline CDR1 and CDR2 sequences are DFQATT and SNEGSKA (reference sequence). CDR3 sequence: CSARAADTQYF. The CDR3 nucleotides are TGCAGTGCTAGAGCGGCAGATACGCAGTATTTT.

The chain recombines TRBV5-6 with TRBJ2-1; D is possibly TRBD2 (6 bases). The CDR3 covers 15 residues. Germline loops: CDR1 SGHDT, CDR2 YYEEEE. Trimming took off 4 bases at V and 7 bases at J, with 18 bases between the two ends. For the CDR3, the DNA is TGTGCCAGCAGCCACGACTACGGAGGGGTAAATGAGCAGTTCTTC. It specifies CASSHDYGGVNEQFF.

CDR3 loop: CASSSPNTEAFF. CDR3 nucleotide sequence: TGTGCCAGCAGTAGCCCGAACACTGAAGCTTTCTTT. The J gene is TRBJ1-1, the V gene TRBV28; no clear D. The germline V gene has CDR1 MDHEN and CDR2 SYDVKM. This CDR3 spans 12 amino acids. Trimming removed 5 bases at V and 1 base at J, with 5 bases between.

This sequence joins TRBV20-1 and TRBJ2-5; D gene unclear. The CDR3 runs 13 residues. Per the germline V gene, CDR1 is DFQATT and CDR2 is SNEGSKA (reference sequence). V was pared by 3 bases and J by 2 bases, with 10 bases between. The CDR3 sequence is CSASSRVQETQYF. As DNA, the CDR3 is TGCAGTGCTAGTAGTAGAGTTCAAGAGACCCAGTACTTC.

The chain carries TRBV2 and TRBJ2-3; 10 positions agree with TRBD2. The CDR3 totals 18 residues. J was trimmed by 1 base and V by 5 bases; bases with no gene match: 12. Looked up from germline, CDR1 is SNHLY and CDR2 is FYNNEI. Written as DNA, the CDR3 is TGTGCCAGCAGTACGGGAAGCGGGGGGGCAAGTGGCACAGATACGCAGTATTTT. Translated: CASSTGSGGASGTDTQYF.

This rearrangement joins TRBV7-6 to TRBJ2-7; 8 bases fit TRBD2. The germline CDR1 and CDR2 sequences are SGHVS and FNYEAQ. Trimming at V came to 5 bases and at J to 1 base, leaving 10 bases not matched to a gene. The CDR3 has 16 residues. DNA of the CDR3: TGTGCCAGCAGCCCCGCGGGCGGGGGGCGTTCCTACGAGCAGTACTTC. It codes for CASSPAGGGRSYEQYF.

The rearrangement links TRBV19 to TRBJ2-3, with D perhaps matching TRBD2 (5 bases). CDR1 is LNHDA and CDR2 is SQIVND in the germline V gene (reference sequence). Between the trimmed V and J ends, which lost 3 bases and 1 base, there was a span of 14 bases. The CDR3 has 16 residues. CDR3 nucleotide sequence: TGTGCCAGTAGTATTAGCGCGGGCGTCGGCACAGATACGCAGTATTTT. Its protein product is CASSISAGVGTDTQYF.

The chain combines TRBV4-3 with TRBJ1-1; 8 bases are a match to TRBD1. The CDR3 has 17 residues. From germline, CDR1 is LGHNA and CDR2 YSLEER. V dropped 4 bases and J dropped 2; count of bases not matched to a gene: 12. Here the CDR3 reads CASSRQRTGTGNTEAFF. The CDR3 DNA is TGCGCCAGCAGCCGTCAACGTACCGGGACAGGAAACACTGAAGCTTTCTTT.

The chain couples TRBV7-6 to TRBJ2-7; TRBD2 matches at 13 bases. The CDR3 sequence is 17 residues long. Germline values: CDR1 SGHVS, CDR2 FNYEAQ. J gave up 3 bases and V 4 bases, and 9 bases lay outside the gene matches. Written as DNA, the CDR3 is TGTGCCAGCAGCTCACCCGGGACTAGCGGGGAATACTACGAGCAGTACTTC. Protein sequence: CASSSPGTSGEYYEQYF.

The chain employs TRBV30 and TRBJ2-7, with D unclear. Germline CDR1 reads GTSNPN; CDR2 reads SVGIG (reference sequence). The CDR3 totals 14 residues. Trimming removed 1 base from V and 0 bases from J, with 10 bases in between. The CDR3 DNA reads TGTGCCTGGAGTGGGATGAGGATCTCCTACGAGCAGTACTTC. Translated: CAWSGMRISYEQYF. Supplemented by reference TRBV30 and TRBJ2-7, the full variable domain reads SQTIHQWPATLVQPVGSPLSLECTVEGTSNPNLYWYRQAAGRGLQLLFYSVGIGQISSEVPQNLSASRPQDRQFILSSKKLLLSDSGFYLCAWSGMRISYEQYFGPGTRLTVT.